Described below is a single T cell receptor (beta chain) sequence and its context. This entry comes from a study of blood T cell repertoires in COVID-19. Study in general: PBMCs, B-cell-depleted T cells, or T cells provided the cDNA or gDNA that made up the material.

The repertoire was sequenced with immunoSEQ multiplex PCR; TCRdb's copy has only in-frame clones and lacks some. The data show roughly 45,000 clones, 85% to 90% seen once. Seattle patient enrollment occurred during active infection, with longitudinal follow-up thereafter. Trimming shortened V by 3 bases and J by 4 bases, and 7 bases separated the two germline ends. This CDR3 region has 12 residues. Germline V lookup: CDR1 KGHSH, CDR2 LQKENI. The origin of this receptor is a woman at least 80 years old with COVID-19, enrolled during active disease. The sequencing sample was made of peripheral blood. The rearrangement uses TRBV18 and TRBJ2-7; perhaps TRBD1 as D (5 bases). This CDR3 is CASSPAGYEQYF. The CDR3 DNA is TGTGCCAGCTCACCTGCAGGGTACGAGCAGTACTTC.